The rows below give T cell receptor beta chains drawn from one sample of a study of T cells in tuberculosis. Sequencing used immunoSEQ multiplex PCR; TCRdb keeps in-frame clones, though not all of them. There are 20,000 to 25,000 clones in the sample; more than 95% occur only once, and 5% to 7.5% lies in the top ten. The sequencing sample was made of PBMCs. These receptors originate from a donor under 30 with latent tuberculosis or without tuberculosis infection. Each CDR3 is given with its conserved first and last residue. A D gene is named only where the DNA matches it firmly. Clone size is shown for a subset of rows, as once, few, many or a class of expanded clone.

v_gene: TRBV5-6
j_gene: TRBJ2-4
abundance: once
d_gene: NA
CDR3nt: TGTGCCAGCAGCCTGGGGGGACTTCTAGCCAAAAACATTCAGTACTTC
CDR3aa: CASSLGGLLAKNIQYF

v_gene: TRBV5-5
j_gene: TRBJ1-2
abundance: NA
d_gene: TRBD1
CDR3nt: TGTGCCAGCAGCTTGGGAGGGACAGACATCTATGGCTACACCTTC
CDR3aa: CASSLGGTDIYGYTF

v_gene: TRBV11-2
j_gene: TRBJ2-7
abundance: NA
d_gene: NA
CDR3nt: TGTGCCAGCAGCTTGGCAGGGCAGGTGGGGTCCGAGCAGTACTTC
CDR3aa: CASSLAGQVGSEQYF

v_gene: TRBV5-6
j_gene: TRBJ1-4
abundance: few
d_gene: TRBD1
CDR3nt: TGTGCCAGCAGCTTCGACAGGGTGAATGAAAAACTGTTTTTT
CDR3aa: CASSFDRVNEKLFF

v_gene: TRBV19
j_gene: TRBJ2-7
abundance: NA
d_gene: NA
CDR3nt: TGTGCCAGTAGTCGCGGGCTCGAGCAGTACTTC
CDR3aa: CASSRGLEQYF

v_gene: TRBV6-6
j_gene: TRBJ1-1
abundance: NA
d_gene: NA
CDR3nt: TGTGCCAGCAGCCACGGACTTGGGGCTTTCTTT
CDR3aa: CASSHGLGAFF

v_gene: TRBV6-1
j_gene: TRBJ2-2
abundance: NA
d_gene: NA
CDR3nt: TGTGCCAGCCCGGGGGAGGGGGTGACCGGGGAGCTGTTTTTT
CDR3aa: CASPGEGVTGELFF

v_gene: TRBV7-9
j_gene: TRBJ1-2
abundance: NA
d_gene: NA
CDR3nt: TGTGCCAGCAGCTTAGACAGCTACCTCTATGGCTACACCTTC
CDR3aa: CASSLDSYLYGYTF

v_gene: TRBV2
j_gene: TRBJ2-2
abundance: NA
d_gene: NA
CDR3nt: TGTGCCAGCCGCCGAGGCTCGAACACCGGGGAGCTGTTTTTT
CDR3aa: CASRRGSNTGELFF

v_gene: TRBV5-1
j_gene: TRBJ2-7
abundance: NA
d_gene: TRBD1
CDR3nt: TGCGCCAGCAGCTCCGGGACAGGGCATCACGAGCAGTACTTC
CDR3aa: CASSSGTGHHEQYF

v_gene: TRBV30
j_gene: TRBJ1-2
abundance: NA
d_gene: NA
CDR3nt: TGTGCCTGGAGTCTTATAGGGGATGGCTACACCTTC
CDR3aa: CAWSLIGDGYTF

v_gene: TRBV19
j_gene: TRBJ1-2
abundance: NA
d_gene: NA
CDR3nt: TGTGCCAGTAGTATTTTAGGACTAGCCGGCTACACCTTC
CDR3aa: CASSILGLAGYTF

v_gene: TRBV6-5
j_gene: TRBJ2-7
abundance: NA
d_gene: NA
CDR3nt: TGTGCCAGCAGCAACCAGGGTCCCCTCTACGAGCAGTACTTC
CDR3aa: CASSNQGPLYEQYF

v_gene: TRBV19
j_gene: TRBJ2-2
abundance: NA
d_gene: TRBD1
CDR3nt: TGTGCCAGCCTTCGCGGGACAGGGACCACCGGGGAGCTGTTTTTT
CDR3aa: CASLRGTGTTGELFF

v_gene: TRBV30
j_gene: TRBJ1-2
abundance: once
d_gene: NA
CDR3nt: TGTGCCTGGACCGGGGGGGTAGCGAATGGCTACACCTTC
CDR3aa: CAWTGGVANGYTF

v_gene: TRBV18
j_gene: TRBJ2-5
abundance: NA
d_gene: NA
CDR3nt: TGTGCCAGCTCACCACGAAACGGGTGGCAAGAGACCCAGTACTTC
CDR3aa: CASSPRNGWQETQYF

v_gene: TRBV7-3
j_gene: TRBJ1-1
abundance: NA
d_gene: NA
CDR3nt: TGTGCCAGCAGCCTAGTCCCGACAGCGTTTAGCACTGAAGCTTTCTTT
CDR3aa: CASSLVPTAFSTEAFF

v_gene: TRBV10-2
j_gene: TRBJ2-1
abundance: NA
d_gene: TRBD2
CDR3nt: TGCGCCAGCAGTGATAGTGGACTAGCGCTATCCTACAATGAGCAGTTCTTC
CDR3aa: CASSDSGLALSYNEQFF

v_gene: TRBV10-3
j_gene: TRBJ1-2
abundance: NA
d_gene: NA
CDR3nt: TGTGCCATCAGTGATCCGGGGGGCACTTCAGGCTACACCTTC
CDR3aa: CAISDPGGTSGYTF

v_gene: TRBV9
j_gene: TRBJ1-1
abundance: NA
d_gene: NA
CDR3nt: TGTGCCAGCAGCTCCTACACGGGGAACACTGAAGCTTTCTTT
CDR3aa: CASSSYTGNTEAFF

v_gene: TRBV6-5
j_gene: TRBJ2-7
abundance: NA
d_gene: TRBD2
CDR3nt: TGTGCCAGCAGTTACACCGTCCTAGCGGGGGGGTACGAGCAGTACTTC
CDR3aa: CASSYTVLAGGYEQYF

v_gene: TRBV4-3
j_gene: TRBJ2-5
abundance: NA
d_gene: TRBD1
CDR3nt: TGCGCCAGCAGCCTTATGAGGGACAGCTTCCAAGAGACCCAGTACTTC
CDR3aa: CASSLMRDSFQETQYF

v_gene: TRBV27
j_gene: TRBJ1-5
abundance: NA
d_gene: TRBD1
CDR3nt: TGTGCCAGCAGTTTAGAGGGGACAGGGGGCCTGAATCAGCCCCAGCATTTT
CDR3aa: CASSLEGTGGLNQPQHF

v_gene: TRBV5-8
j_gene: TRBJ2-3
abundance: NA
d_gene: NA
CDR3nt: TGTGCCAGCAGCCCCGGGATCACAGATACGCAGTATTTT
CDR3aa: CASSPGITDTQYF

v_gene: TRBV11-2
j_gene: TRBJ1-4
abundance: NA
d_gene: NA
CDR3nt: TGTGCCAGCAGCTTAGATTTCGGGTCCGCAACTAATGAAAAACTGTTTTTT
CDR3aa: CASSLDFGSATNEKLFF

v_gene: TRBV5-1
j_gene: TRBJ2-3
abundance: NA
d_gene: TRBD2
CDR3nt: TGCGCCAGCAGAAAGACTAGCGGGAGCGAAACAGATACGCAGTATTTT
CDR3aa: CASRKTSGSETDTQYF

v_gene: TRBV30
j_gene: TRBJ2-7
abundance: NA
d_gene: NA
CDR3nt: TGTGCCTGGAGTCCAATTACCACGACTGTTCCTCACCCCTACGAGCAGTACTTC
CDR3aa: CAWSPITTTVPHPYEQYF

v_gene: TRBV5-4
j_gene: TRBJ2-7
abundance: NA
d_gene: TRBD1
CDR3nt: TGTGCCAGCAGCGCTAAGGGGACAGGGGAGACCTACGAGCAGTACTTC
CDR3aa: CASSAKGTGETYEQYF

v_gene: TRBV25-1
j_gene: TRBJ2-5
abundance: few
d_gene: NA
CDR3nt: TGTGCCAGCAGTGATAACTCTACTTGGACAGTCCAAGAGACCCAGTACTTC
CDR3aa: CASSDNSTWTVQETQYF

v_gene: TRBV5-1
j_gene: TRBJ2-1
abundance: NA
d_gene: TRBD2
CDR3nt: TGCGCCAGCAGCCCCACTAGCGCCAGCTCCTACAATGAGCAGTTCTTC
CDR3aa: CASSPTSASSYNEQFF

v_gene: TRBV28
j_gene: TRBJ1-2
abundance: NA
d_gene: NA
CDR3nt: TGTGCCAGCAGATACCCCGGGGAGACTCTCCGAGGCTACACCTTC
CDR3aa: CASRYPGETLRGYTF

v_gene: TRBV4-2
j_gene: TRBJ2-2
abundance: NA
d_gene: NA
CDR3nt: TGTGCCAGCAGCGACACGACCAGCACCGGGGAGCTGTTTTTT
CDR3aa: CASSDTTSTGELFF

v_gene: TRBV5-1
j_gene: TRBJ2-5
abundance: NA
d_gene: NA
CDR3nt: TGCGCCAGCAGCTTGGCGGAGACCCAGTACTTC
CDR3aa: CASSLAETQYF

v_gene: TRBV19
j_gene: TRBJ1-5
abundance: NA
d_gene: NA
CDR3nt: TGTGCCAGTAGACCCCTTAGTGGAGGGCGGCGCAATCAGCCCCAGCATTTT
CDR3aa: CASRPLSGGRRNQPQHF

v_gene: TRBV4-1
j_gene: TRBJ1-5
abundance: NA
d_gene: NA
CDR3nt: TGCGCCAGCAGCCAAGTAGGGGTAGATCAGCCCCAGCATTTT
CDR3aa: CASSQVGVDQPQHF

v_gene: TRBV9
j_gene: TRBJ1-5
abundance: NA
d_gene: TRBD1
CDR3nt: TGTGCCAGCAGCGTCAACGACAGGGAAGGCCAGCCCCAGCATTTT
CDR3aa: CASSVNDREGQPQHF

v_gene: TRBV27
j_gene: TRBJ1-1
abundance: NA
d_gene: NA
CDR3nt: TGTGCCAGCAGGTTCGGAGCTTTCTTT
CDR3aa: CASRFGAFF

v_gene: TRBV6-6
j_gene: TRBJ1-6
abundance: NA
d_gene: NA
CDR3nt: TGTGCCAGCAGTTATATACCTGGCAATTCACCCCTCCACTTT
CDR3aa: CASSYIPGNSPLHF

v_gene: TRBV11-2
j_gene: TRBJ1-4
abundance: NA
d_gene: TRBD1
CDR3nt: TGTGCCAGCAGCGCTGACAGGGATGAGTTTGCAACTAATGAAAAACTGTTTTTT
CDR3aa: CASSADRDEFATNEKLFF

v_gene: TRBV19
j_gene: TRBJ2-7
abundance: NA
d_gene: TRBD2
CDR3nt: TGTGCCAGTAGTGCAAGTAGCGGGGGTTACGAGCAGTACTTC
CDR3aa: CASSASSGGYEQYF

v_gene: TRBV7-8
j_gene: TRBJ2-7
abundance: medium-sized
d_gene: TRBD1
CDR3nt: TGTGCCAGCAGCTGGGGACAGGGGGGCGAGCAGTACTTC
CDR3aa: CASSWGQGGEQYF

v_gene: TRBV9
j_gene: TRBJ2-7
abundance: NA
d_gene: TRBD2
CDR3nt: TGTGCCAGCAGCGTAGGGATAGCGGGAGCGTACGAGCAGTACTTC
CDR3aa: CASSVGIAGAYEQYF

v_gene: TRBV6-4
j_gene: TRBJ2-3
abundance: NA
d_gene: TRBD1
CDR3nt: TGTGCCAGCAGTGACAAGACAGGGGAGGCAGATACGCAGTATTTT
CDR3aa: CASSDKTGEADTQYF

v_gene: TRBV2
j_gene: TRBJ2-3
abundance: NA
d_gene: TRBD2
CDR3nt: TGTGCCAGTGGGCCGCTTGGACTAGCGGGGCCGGATACGCAGTATTTT
CDR3aa: CASGPLGLAGPDTQYF

v_gene: TRBV6-1
j_gene: TRBJ2-3
abundance: NA
d_gene: NA
CDR3nt: TGTGCCAGCAGCGAAGATAGAGCAGATACGCAGTATTTT
CDR3aa: CASSEDRADTQYF

v_gene: TRBV9
j_gene: TRBJ2-1
abundance: NA
d_gene: TRBD1
CDR3nt: TGTGCCAGCAGCCCCGAGGGGGACAGGGCCTACAATGAGCAGTTCTTC
CDR3aa: CASSPEGDRAYNEQFF

v_gene: TRBV5-4
j_gene: TRBJ1-1
abundance: NA
d_gene: NA
CDR3nt: TGTGCCAGCAGCGGGACAAAAAACACTGAAGCTTTCTTT
CDR3aa: CASSGTKNTEAFF

v_gene: TRBV19
j_gene: TRBJ1-1
abundance: NA
d_gene: TRBD1
CDR3nt: TGTGCCAGTAGTGACAGGGTACTCGCTGAAGCTTTCTTT
CDR3aa: CASSDRVLAEAFF